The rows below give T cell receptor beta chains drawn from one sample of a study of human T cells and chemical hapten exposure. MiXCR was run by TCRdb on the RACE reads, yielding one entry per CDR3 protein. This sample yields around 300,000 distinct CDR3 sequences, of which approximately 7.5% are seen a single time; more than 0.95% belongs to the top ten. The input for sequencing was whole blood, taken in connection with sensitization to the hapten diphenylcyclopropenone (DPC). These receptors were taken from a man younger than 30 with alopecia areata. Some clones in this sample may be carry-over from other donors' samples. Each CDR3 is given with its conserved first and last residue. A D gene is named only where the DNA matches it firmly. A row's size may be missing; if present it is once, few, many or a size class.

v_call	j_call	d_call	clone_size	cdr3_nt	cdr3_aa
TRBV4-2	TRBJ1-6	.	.	TGTGCCAGCAGCCAAGCCCGGGGGGGATTGATCTATAATTCACCCCTCCACTTT	CASSQARGGLIYNSPLHF
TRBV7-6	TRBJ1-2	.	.	TGTGCCAGCAGCCGGTCCAGGAACTATGGCTACACCTTC	CASSRSRNYGYTF
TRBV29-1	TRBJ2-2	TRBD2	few	TGCAGCGTTGAAGCTAGCGGATTCCCTGCCGGGGAGCTGTTTTTT	CSVEASGFPAGELFF
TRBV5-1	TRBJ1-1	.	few	TGCGCCAGCAGTCCGGCAATAACGAACACTGAAGCTTTCTTT	CASSPAITNTEAFF
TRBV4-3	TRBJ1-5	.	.	TGCGCCAGCAGCCAAGTAATCCAATCGGGTCAGCCCCAGCATTTT	CASSQVIQSGQPQHF
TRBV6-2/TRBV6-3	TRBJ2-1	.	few	TGTGCCAGCAGTTACGGTTCGGCGGCCTCCTACAATGAGCAGTTCTTC	CASSYGSAASYNEQFF
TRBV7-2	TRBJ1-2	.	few	TGTGCCAGCGAACACGGTTCTAACTATGGCTACACCTTC	CASEHGSNYGYTF
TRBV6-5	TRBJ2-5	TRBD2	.	TGTGCCAGCAGTTGGACTAGCGGGGACCCGAAGACCCAGTACTTC	CASSWTSGDPKTQYF
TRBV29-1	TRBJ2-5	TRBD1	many	TGCAGCGTTGGGTACAGGGGCGAAGACCAGTACTTC	CSVGYRGEDQYF
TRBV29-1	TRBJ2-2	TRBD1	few	TGCAACAACGCCGGGACAGGCACCACCGGGGAGCTGTTTTTT	CNNAGTGTTGELFF
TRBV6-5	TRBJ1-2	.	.	TGTGCCAGCAGACAAGGGGAGTTAAACTATGGCTACACCTTC	CASRQGELNYGYTF
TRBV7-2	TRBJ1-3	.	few	TGTGCCAGCAGCCTTGAGACGCGAAACACCATATATTTT	CASSLETRNTIYF
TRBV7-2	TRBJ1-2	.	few	TGTGCCAGCAGCTTAGCGATTGAGGCCTATGGCTACACCTTC	CASSLAIEAYGYTF
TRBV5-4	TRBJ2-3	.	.	TGTGCCAGCAGCTTGGATGGGGGCATAACCACAGATACGCAGTATTTT	CASSLDGGITTDTQYF
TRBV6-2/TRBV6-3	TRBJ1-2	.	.	TGTGCCAGCAGTTACCGGGACCTCCCAGCGGACTATGGCTACACCTTC	CASSYRDLPADYGYTF
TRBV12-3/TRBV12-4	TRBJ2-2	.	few	TGTGCCAGCAGTTCGCTCGCTAGCGTCACCGGGGAGCTGTTTTTT	CASSSLASVTGELFF